This T cell receptor (beta chain) was found in a study of T cells after yellow fever vaccination. Notes on the study in general: Almost all vaccine-responding clonotypes escaped detection in sorted memory subsets on day 0. High-abundance clonotypes from the bulk population could contaminate FACS-sorted repertoires. Post-booster samples contained most primary-vaccination clones (just under 98% CD4, approximately 88% CD8). Just a small share of clonotypes turned up in the CD4 compartment as well as the CD8 compartment.

TCRdb re-called the 5' RACE reads through MiXCR, storing one row per CDR3 protein. The sample shows 29,000 or so distinct CDR3 sequences, about 6% of them seen only once. The table lists this clonotype with many counts. CDR1 and CDR2 from the germline V gene are KGHDR and SFDVKD. The CDR3 totals 14 residues. V was clipped by 3 bases and J by 1 base, with 5 bases between them. The source is a man aged 30-40 years who received the YFV17D yellow fever vaccine. The V gene is TRBV24-1, the J gene TRBJ2-2, with D perhaps TRBD2 (5 bases). The sample was PBMCs, either bulk or a sorted T-cell subset (CD4+, CD8+, memory, or dextramer-sorted; not recorded which), taken on the day of the yellow fever booster vaccination. CDR3 sequence: CATSDAGNTGELFF. CDR3 coding DNA: TGTGCCACCAGTGATGCGGGGAACACCGGGGAGCTGTTTTTT.